This T cell receptor beta chain was documented in a study of blood T cell repertoires in COVID-19 (TCRdb year 2020). Regarding the study in general: Collaborator samples came from the United States, Italy and Spain and covered acute and convalescent phases of COVID-19. The material from the prospective study consisted of cDNA or gDNA derived from T cells, B-cell-depleted T cells, or PBMCs. Deeply sampled blood TCRbeta repertoires from subjects exposed to, actively infected with, or recovered from COVID-19 were included in the dataset. The repertoires were made available in a free public database intended to serve as a resource for research on the immune response to SARS-CoV-2. Samples were obtained from the ongoing ImmuneRACE study (first 160 participants) and from some 1,200 subjects provided by 6 global collaborators. The sample metadata nearly always contained a de-identified subject ID, COVID-19 status, age in years and sex. Where available, HLA class I and class II types were taken from metadata supplied by the sample provider and were not determined by assay-based typing.

Collaborating institutions collected whole blood in K2EDTA tubes following their own protocols. For TCRbeta analysis, collaborators shipped samples as frozen whole blood, isolated PBMCs, or DNA extracted from either of those sample types. V ends up 5 bases short and J 5 bases short, with an unmatched junction base count of 9. Reading from cysteine to phenylalanine, the CDR3 counts 15 amino acids. Only CDR3 DNA remains: 45 bases, in frame from the first base. Looking up the germline V gene yields CDR1 SGHNT and CDR2 YENEEA. TCRbeta CDR3 regions were amplified from genomic DNA using the immunoSEQ Assay, a bias-controlled multiplex PCR. On the authors' methods: Within the assay, amplification of reference gene primers was used to estimate how many nucleated cells each sample contained. To quantify the absolute abundance of each unique TCRbeta CDR3 rearrangement, sequence reads were collapsed and filtered. Productive Simpson clonality was computed per sample as the square root of Simpson's diversity index over productive rearrangements. TCRdb limited this immuneACCESS table to in-frame rearrangements with V and J called. A share of clones is missing; checked studies link under half to unresolved V genes, and the rest is unexplained. From that table come the V and J calls and clone size; the DNA was used to work out D and trimming. This sample holds a few hundred thousand clones; approximately 77% were observed only once. The ten biggest clones cover less than 4% of the sample.

A note on this clone: Its antigen specificity is not known. No much larger clone exists at a distance of one base, and base qualities are not known.

The study at large found these results: Clinical and demographic metadata were provided uncurated, with the amount varying by source and participant.

This receptor was taken from a woman aged 18-35 years with acute or convalescent COVID-19. The source material was peripheral blood. Recombination connected TRBV11-3 to TRBJ2-7; 10 junctional bases match TRBD1. The CDR3 protein: CASSPTDRGIDEQYF. The nucleotide sequence is TGTGCCAGCAGCCCGACGGACAGGGGGATCGACGAGCAGTACTTC.